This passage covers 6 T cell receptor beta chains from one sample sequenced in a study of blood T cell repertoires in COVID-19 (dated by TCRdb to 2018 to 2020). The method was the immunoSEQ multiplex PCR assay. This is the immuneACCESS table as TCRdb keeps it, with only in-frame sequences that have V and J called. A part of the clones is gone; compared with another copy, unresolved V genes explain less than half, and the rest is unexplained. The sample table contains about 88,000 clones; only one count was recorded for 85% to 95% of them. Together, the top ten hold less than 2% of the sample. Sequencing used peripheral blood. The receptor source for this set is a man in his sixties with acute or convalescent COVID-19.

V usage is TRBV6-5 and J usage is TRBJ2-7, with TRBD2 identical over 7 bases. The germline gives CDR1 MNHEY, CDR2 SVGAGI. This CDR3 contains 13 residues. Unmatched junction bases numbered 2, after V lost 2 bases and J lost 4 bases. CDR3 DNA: TGTGCCAGCAGTTACGGGAGGGAGTACGAGCAGTACTTC. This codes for CASSYGREYEQYF.

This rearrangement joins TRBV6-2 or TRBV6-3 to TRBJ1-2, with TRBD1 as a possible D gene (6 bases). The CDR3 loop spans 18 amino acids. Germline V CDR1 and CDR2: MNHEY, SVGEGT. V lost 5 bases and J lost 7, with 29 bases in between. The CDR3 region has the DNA TGTGCCAGCAGTCCCCTAACGACAGGAATTGCCCCCAGAGGTGGCTACACCTTC. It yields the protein CASSPLTTGIAPRGGYTF.

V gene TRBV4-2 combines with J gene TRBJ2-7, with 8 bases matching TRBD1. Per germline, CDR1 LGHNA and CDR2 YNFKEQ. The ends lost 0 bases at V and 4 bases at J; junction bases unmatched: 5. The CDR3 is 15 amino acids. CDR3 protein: CASSQDLGQGYEQYF. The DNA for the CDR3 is TGTGCCAGCAGCCAAGATCTAGGACAGGGATACGAGCAGTACTTC.

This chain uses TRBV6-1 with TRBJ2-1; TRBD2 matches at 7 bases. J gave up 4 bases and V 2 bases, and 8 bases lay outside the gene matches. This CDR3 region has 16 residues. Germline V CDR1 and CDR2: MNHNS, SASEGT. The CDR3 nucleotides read TGTGCCAGCAGTGAATGGGGGGGGGAGGCTTACAATGAGCAGTTCTTC. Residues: CASSEWGGEAYNEQFF.

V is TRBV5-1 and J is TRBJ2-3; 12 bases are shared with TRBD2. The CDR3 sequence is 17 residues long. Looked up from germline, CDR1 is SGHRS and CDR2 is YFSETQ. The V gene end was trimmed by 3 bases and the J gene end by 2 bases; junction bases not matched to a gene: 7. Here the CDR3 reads CASSSYTSGGPTDTQYF. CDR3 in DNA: TGCGCCAGCAGCTCTTATACTAGCGGGGGGCCCACAGATACGCAGTATTTT. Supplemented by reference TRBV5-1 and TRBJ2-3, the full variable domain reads KAGVTQTPRYLIKTRGQQVTLSCSPISGHRSVSWYQQTPGQGLQFLFEYFSETQRNKGNFPGRFSGRQFSNSRSEMNVSTLELGDSALYLCASSSYTSGGPTDTQYFGPGTRLTVL.

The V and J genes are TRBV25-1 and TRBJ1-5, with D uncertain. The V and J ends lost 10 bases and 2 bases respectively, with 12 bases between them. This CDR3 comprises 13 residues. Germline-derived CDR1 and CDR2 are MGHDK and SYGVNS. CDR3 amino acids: CATSEGGNQPQHF. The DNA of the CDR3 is TGTGCCACTTCGGAGGGAGGCAATCAGCCCCAGCATTTT.